Listed here are 10 T cell receptor beta chains from one sample, sequenced in a study of shared clonotypes between healthy human individuals. Repertoires were generated with immunoSEQ multiplex PCR, while TCRdb's copy carries only in-frame clones and drops some. Of approximately 2.1 million clones listed, approximately 95% are singletons. Specimen: naive CD4+ T cells from PBMCs. Specified subset: CD45RA+ positively selected. The receptors were gathered from a man between 18 and 29 years old in good health. Some clones in this sample may be carry-over from other donors' samples.

This chain uses TRBV7-8 with TRBJ2-7; D remains ambiguous. CDR3 length: 13 residues. The V and J ends lost 3 bases and 6 bases respectively, with 12 bases between them. Germline CDR1 SGHVS, CDR2 FQNEAQ. In DNA form, the CDR3 reads TGTGCCAGCAGCTTGCACACTCCTACCGAGCAGTACTTC. Translation: CASSLHTPTEQYF.

The chain links TRBV9 to TRBJ2-5; 8 nucleotides align to TRBD2. Unmatched junction bases numbered 6, after V lost 4 bases and J lost 1 base. CDR3 length equals 15 residues. CDR1 and CDR2 from the germline V gene are SGDLS and YYNGEE. The CDR3 DNA is TGTGCCAGCAGCCGTTCAAGCGGGAGCCAAGAGACCCAGTACTTC. Translated: CASSRSSGSQETQYF.

The V call is TRBV5-1, the J call TRBJ2-1, with TRBD2 identical over 8 bases. The V and J ends lost 7 bases and 4 bases, in that order; junction bases with no gene match: 10. CDR3 length: 15 residues. CDR1 and CDR2 from the germline V gene are SGHRS and YFSETQ. The CDR3 sequence: CASQQSLAAYNEQFF. The CDR3 DNA is TGCGCCAGCCAACAATCACTAGCGGCATACAATGAGCAGTTCTTC. Looking up the rest from reference TRBV5-1 and TRBJ2-1 gives the full variable domain: KAGVTQTPRYLIKTRGQQVTLSCSPISGHRSVSWYQQTPGQGLQFLFEYFSETQRNKGNFPGRFSGRQFSNSRSEMNVSTLELGDSALYLCASQQSLAAYNEQFFGPGTRLTVL.

The rearrangement joins TRBV4-2 to TRBJ1-4, with no clear D. The V end was cut by 4 bases, the J end by 2 bases, with 8 bases between. Germline V gives CDR1 LGHNA, CDR2 YNFKEQ. The CDR3 consists of 14 residues. CDR3 in amino acids: CASSPRLTNEKLFF. The DNA for the CDR3 is TGTGCCAGCAGCCCCAGGTTGACTAATGAAAAACTGTTTTTT.

The genes are TRBV7-6 and TRBJ2-2, with TRBD2 matching over 9 bases. The CDR3 extends over 17 amino acids. Per germline, CDR1 SGHVS and CDR2 FNYEAQ. With 1 base clipped from V and 4 bases from J, the junction kept 7 bases outside the gene matches. DNA of the CDR3: TGTGCCAGCAGCTTAGAAGGTAGCGGGAGCAGCACCGGGGAGCTGTTTTTT. This translates into CASSLEGSGSSTGELFF.

J is TRBJ2-7 and V is TRBV5-4, with D possibly matching TRBD2 (5 bases). The germline CDR1 and CDR2 sequences are SGHNT and YYREEE (reference sequence). V lost 4 bases and J 6 bases, leaving 17 bases between the germline ends. The CDR3 has 14 residues. Here the CDR3 DNA reads TGTGCCAGCAGCAAAGGGAACGGGGTGACCGAGCAGTACTTC. Protein sequence: CASSKGNGVTEQYF.

The chain uses TRBV9 and TRBJ2-1; D possibly corresponds to TRBD2 (6 bases). The CDR3 loop spans 15 amino acids. CDR1 is SGDLS and CDR2 is YYNGEE in the germline V gene. V was shortened by 3 bases and J by 8 bases, with 18 bases between the two germline ends. This CDR3 is CASSADRGLRDEQFF. DNA of the CDR3: TGTGCCAGCAGCGCAGACAGAGGACTAAGGGATGAGCAGTTCTTC.

Points on this clone: Other DNA variants within this sample encode the same CDR3. The chain recombines TRBV5-1 with TRBJ1-3; D is undetermined. V lost 0 bases and J lost 0, with 4 bases in between. The CDR3 is made up of 14 amino acids. Germline V gene sequence: CDR1 SGHRS, CDR2 YFSETQ. CDR3 in DNA: TGCGCCAGCAGCTTGGAAGTCTCTGGAAACACCATATATTTT. Protein product: CASSLEVSGNTIYF. Filled out from reference TRBV5-1 and TRBJ1-3, the complete variable domain reads KAGVTQTPRYLIKTRGQQVTLSCSPISGHRSVSWYQQTPGQGLQFLFEYFSETQRNKGNFPGRFSGRQFSNSRSEMNVSTLELGDSALYLCASSLEVSGNTIYFGEGSWLTVV.

This sequence joins TRBV6-1 and TRBJ2-7, with D unclear. The CDR3 is made up of 12 amino acids. Germline assignment: CDR1 MNHNS and CDR2 SASEGT. Trimming shortened V by 6 bases and J by 3 bases, and 9 bases separated the two germline ends. As DNA, the CDR3 is TGTGCCAGCAGCCCCCTATACTACGAGCAGTACTTC. It yields the protein CASSPLYYEQYF.

The chain recombines TRBV11-2 with TRBJ2-1; 10 nucleotides align to TRBD2. Per germline, CDR1 SGHAT and CDR2 FQNNGV. J was trimmed by 9 bases and V by 1 base; bases with no gene match: 6. The CDR3 loop spans 15 amino acids. The CDR3 protein is CASSLASGRGGEQFF. The CDR3 bases are TGTGCCAGCAGCTTAGCTAGCGGGAGAGGAGGTGAGCAGTTCTTC.